Following are 26 T cell receptor beta chains from one sample sequenced in a study of blood T cell repertoires in COVID-19. Assay used: immunoSEQ multiplex PCR; TCRdb lists only in-frame clones, some missing. The repertoire holds fewer than 200,000 clones, with about four fifths as singletons. Sequencing was carried out using peripheral blood. The receptors come from a woman between 40 and 55 years old with COVID-19, enrolled during active disease.

The CDR3: CASITGATEAFF. CDR3 bases: TGTGCCAGCATCACAGGGGCCACTGAAGCTTTCTTT. This chain connects TRBV2 to TRBJ1-1; 7 bases map to TRBD1. The CDR3 extends over 12 amino acids. Germline V gene lookup returns CDR1 SNHLY and CDR2 FYNNEI. After removal of 7 bases from V and 4 bases from J, the junction contained 3 bases not matched to a gene.

This clone was counted once. In DNA form, the CDR3 reads TGTGCCAGCAGCCCTCCTAGCGGGAGTATCAACGAGCAGTACTTC. Amino acids: CASSPPSGSINEQYF. The V and J genes are TRBV7-2 and TRBJ2-7; 10 bases are shared with TRBD2. Germline CDR1 is SGHTA and CDR2 is FQGNSA. V gave up 5 bases and J gave up 5 bases; unmatched junction bases: 9. CDR3 length: 15 residues.

The chain recombines TRBV3-1 (or the pseudogene TRBV3-2) with TRBJ1-1, with 7 bases identical to TRBD1. The CDR3 is 15 residues long. V was clipped by 5 bases and J by 0 bases; unmatched bases: 6. Germline values: CDR1 LGHDT, CDR2 YNNKEL (reference sequence). As DNA, the CDR3 is TGTGCCAGCAGCATAAGACAGGGCATGAACACTGAAGCTTTCTTT. Protein product: CASSIRQGMNTEAFF.

The V call is TRBV29-1, the J call TRBJ2-7; 8 bases line up with TRBD1. Germline V gives CDR1 SQVTM, CDR2 ANQGSEA. CDR3 length: 11 amino acids. With 5 bases clipped from V and 5 bases from J, the junction kept 2 bases outside the gene matches. CDR3 DNA sequence: TGCAGCGTTCAGGGGGCGGACGAGCAGTACTTC. Translated, it gives CSVQGADEQYF.

V is TRBV6-2 or TRBV6-3 and J is TRBJ2-3; TRBD2 agrees at 10 bases. Germline CDR1 and CDR2: MNHEY and SVGEGT. V shed 5 bases, J shed 2 bases, and the junction held 7 bases outside the gene matches. CDR3 length: 16 residues. Here the CDR3 DNA reads TGTGCCAGCAGTCTCCTCAGCGGGGGGGCCACAGATACGCAGTATTTT. Protein product: CASSLLSGGATDTQYF.

The gene calls are TRBV4-1 and TRBJ2-7, with a possible D match to TRBD1 (6 bases). The CDR3 extends over 15 amino acids. With 1 base removed from V and 1 base from J, the gap between germline ends came to 11 bases. The germline V gene has CDR1 MGHRA and CDR2 YSYEKL. The CDR3 is CASSQAGDNSYEQYV. CDR3 nucleotides: TGCGCCAGCAGCCAAGCAGGGGATAATTCCTACGAGCAGTACGTC.

The rearrangement links TRBV4-1 to TRBJ2-4; TRBD1 might be the D (5 bases). V gave up 4 bases and J gave up 1 base, with 26 bases separating them. The length of the CDR3 is 20 residues. Germline V gives CDR1 MGHRA, CDR2 YSYEKL. The CDR3 here is CASSLSRTSDIPGAKNIQYF. Here the CDR3 DNA reads TGCGCCAGCAGCCTTTCTCGGACCTCCGATATTCCAGGGGCCAAAAACATTCAGTACTTC.

The rearrangement links TRBV6-5 to TRBJ2-2; 9 bases align to TRBD1. Germline assignment: CDR1 MNHEY and CDR2 SVGAGI. This CDR3 contains 15 residues. Germline trimming cut 2 bases from V and 8 bases from J; bases unmatched to any gene: 6. CDR3 nucleotides: TGTGCCAGCAGTTACGGGACAGGGTCCGCTGGGGAGCTGTTTTTT. It is translated as CASSYGTGSAGELFF.

This clone was observed a few times. The sample has other DNA sequences that encode this CDR3 too. The V call is TRBV2, the J call TRBJ1-5; D may be TRBD1 (6 bases). This CDR3 has 13 residues. V lost 4 bases and J lost 2, with 6 bases in between. CDR1 and CDR2 from the germline V gene are SNHLY and FYNNEI. The CDR3 nucleotides read TGTGCCAGCAGTGGACAGGGCAATCAGCCCCAGCATTTT. Its protein is CASSGQGNQPQHF.

This chain connects TRBV25-1 to TRBJ2-7, with a tentative D call TRBD2 (5 bases). CDR1 is MGHDK and CDR2 is SYGVNS in the germline V gene. Trimming shortened V by 4 bases and J by 0 bases, and 16 bases separated the two germline ends. The CDR3 is 16 residues long. The CDR3 protein is CASSARKTTTSYEQYF. CDR3 in DNA: TGTGCCAGCAGTGCCCGAAAGACGACTACCTCCTACGAGCAGTACTTC.

The CDR3 region has the DNA TGTGCCAGCAGTACCACCGGGGACAGTAACTATGGCTACACCTTC. The encoded protein is CASSTTGDSNYGYTF. The chain couples TRBV6-5 to TRBJ1-2; 7 bases line up with TRBD1. CDR1 and CDR2 (germline): MNHEY, SVGAGI. The CDR3 runs 15 residues. The junction had 7 bases not matched to a gene; V was cut back by 5 bases and J by 1 base.

The V gene is TRBV9, the J gene TRBJ2-1; 7 nucleotides align to TRBD2. Germline V lookup: CDR1 SGDLS, CDR2 YYNGEE. V lost 10 bases, J lost 6 bases, and 13 bases stayed unmatched. This CDR3 has 14 residues. The CDR3 sequence: CAGTPEAGVNEQFF. The CDR3 region has the DNA TGTGCCGGCACCCCAGAGGCGGGGGTCAATGAGCAGTTCTTC.

The chain links TRBV2 to TRBJ1-5; D perhaps matches TRBD1 (5 bases). The CDR3 spans 15 residues. V was trimmed by 1 base and J by 6 bases, leaving 13 bases between them. Per the germline V gene, CDR1 is SNHLY and CDR2 is FYNNEI. CDR3 in amino acids: CASSEEGILGQPQHF. In DNA, the CDR3 is TGTGCCAGCAGTGAAGAGGGGATTTTGGGTCAGCCCCAGCATTTT.

The chain recombines TRBV2 with TRBJ2-7, with a possible D match to TRBD1 (6 bases). Trimming removed 1 base at V and 3 bases at J, with 10 bases between. This CDR3 is 14 amino acids long. Looked up from germline, CDR1 is SNHLY and CDR2 is FYNNEI. CDR3 in DNA: TGTGCCAGCAGTGAAGGGGCAGGGGACTACGAGCAGTACTTC. This translates into CASSEGAGDYEQYF.

The chain joins TRBV27 to TRBJ2-5, with D possibly TRBD2 on 5 matching bases. Looked up from germline, CDR1 is MNHEY and CDR2 is SMNVEV (reference sequence). Between the trimmed V and J ends, which lost 4 bases and 1 base, there was a span of 13 bases. The CDR3 consists of 15 residues. DNA for the CDR3: TGTGCCAGCAGTTCCCCTGACTATCCCCAAGAGACCCAGTACTTC. It specifies CASSSPDYPQETQYF.

The chain carries TRBV9 and TRBJ2-2, with 7 bases aligning to TRBD1. The junction had 7 bases not matched to a gene; V was cut back by 0 bases and J by 5 bases. CDR1 is SGDLS and CDR2 is YYNGEE in the germline V gene. The CDR3 is made up of 16 amino acids. CDR3 loop: CASSVEQGVDTGELFF. For the CDR3, the DNA is TGTGCCAGCAGCGTAGAGCAGGGGGTTGATACCGGGGAGCTGTTTTTT. The entire variable domain, with the rest obtained from reference TRBV9 and TRBJ2-2, is as follows: DSGVTQTPKHLITATGQRVTLRCSPRSGDLSVYWYQQSLDQGLQFLIQYYNGEERAKGNILERFSAQQFPDLHSELNLSSLELGDSALYFCASSVEQGVDTGELFFGEGSRLTVL.

CDR3 protein: CASSLDPSGITYEQYF. The CDR3 DNA follows: TGCGCCAGCAGCTTGGATCCTAGCGGGATAACCTACGAGCAGTACTTC. V and J are TRBV5-1 and TRBJ2-7; 9 bases are shared with TRBD2. V lost 0 bases, J lost 2 bases, and 6 bases stayed unmatched. This CDR3 is built from 16 residues. Per the germline V gene, CDR1 is SGHRS and CDR2 is YFSETQ. Combining the CDR3 with reference TRBV5-1 and TRBJ2-7 gives the whole variable domain KAGVTQTPRYLIKTRGQQVTLSCSPISGHRSVSWYQQTPGQGLQFLFEYFSETQRNKGNFPGRFSGRQFSNSRSEMNVSTLELGDSALYLCASSLDPSGITYEQYFGPGTRLTVT.

V and J are TRBV7-8 and TRBJ2-1, with D perhaps matching TRBD1 (5 bases). The CDR3 covers 18 residues. Germline V gene sequence: CDR1 SGHVS, CDR2 FQNEAQ. The V end was cut by 2 bases, the J end by 1 base, with 18 bases between. This CDR3 is CASSLMSARASSYNEQFF. The CDR3 bases are TGTGCCAGCAGCTTAATGTCGGCCAGGGCCTCGTCCTACAATGAGCAGTTCTTC.

The V gene is TRBV6-5, the J gene TRBJ1-1; a weak D match, TRBD1 (5 bases). CDR1 and CDR2 from the germline V gene are MNHEY and SVGAGI. Trimming shortened V by 2 bases and J by 5 bases, and 12 bases separated the two germline ends. This CDR3 has 14 residues. CDR3 in amino acids: CASSYGTGGTEAFF. The CDR3 DNA is TGTGCCAGCAGTTACGGGACCGGGGGGACTGAAGCTTTCTTT.

The V gene is TRBV5-6, the J gene TRBJ1-5; a possible D gene is TRBD1 (5 bases). Germline V gene sequence: CDR1 SGHDT, CDR2 YYEEEE. This CDR3 region has 15 residues. Deletions cut 0 bases from V and 4 bases from J, with 11 bases between. DNA for the CDR3: TGTGCCAGCAGCTTGGCCGGGGGACCAAATCAGCCCCAGCATTTT. This gives the protein CASSLAGGPNQPQHF.

The chain links TRBV30 to TRBJ2-1, with 11 bases fitting TRBD2. Germline V CDR1 and CDR2: GTSNPN, SVGIG (reference sequence). V was clipped by 2 bases and J by 7 bases; unmatched bases: 10. CDR3 length equals 16 residues. The DNA for the CDR3 is TGTGCCTGGAGTACCGGGCTAGCGGGAGGATCGAATGAGCAGTTCTTC. It translates to CAWSTGLAGGSNEQFF.

The chain couples TRBV10-3 to TRBJ1-1, with D unresolved. The germline V and J ends were trimmed by 4 bases and 11 bases, with 14 bases remaining between them. The CDR3 spans 12 residues. Germline CDR1 reads ENHRY; CDR2 reads SYGVKD. The CDR3 nucleotides are TGTGCCATCAGTGGCCCGCGCGTGTCGGCTTTCTTT. Its protein is CAISGPRVSAFF.

The chain uses TRBV19 and TRBJ2-3; D is unresolved. Germline V gives CDR1 LNHDA, CDR2 SQIVND (reference sequence). V lost 6 bases to trimming and J lost 0 bases, with 16 bases between them. The CDR3 totals 16 residues. The chain's CDR3 is CASSAEQTTSTDTQYF. CDR3 DNA: TGTGCCAGTAGCGCAGAACAAACGACTAGCACAGATACGCAGTATTTT.

V gene TRBV19 combines with J gene TRBJ1-1, with D uncertain. This CDR3 comprises 16 residues. From germline, CDR1 is LNHDA and CDR2 SQIVND (reference sequence). The V gene lost 3 bases and the J gene lost 5 bases, with 19 bases spanning the gap. The CDR3 loop reads CASSMAGTVRKTEAFF. As DNA, the CDR3 is TGTGCCAGTAGTATGGCAGGTACGGTAAGAAAAACTGAAGCTTTCTTT.

This chain connects TRBV7-8 to TRBJ2-2; no clear D. CDR1 and CDR2 from the germline V gene are SGHVS and FQNEAQ. Trimming took off 3 bases at V and 3 bases at J, with 5 bases between the two ends. CDR3 length: 13 amino acids. The CDR3 region has the DNA TGTGCCAGCAGCTTCATAGACACCGGGGAGCTGTTTTTT. Its protein is CASSFIDTGELFF.

The chain combines TRBV11-2 with TRBJ2-3; the match to TRBD2 covers 7 bases. J gave up 0 bases and V 1 base, and 7 bases lay outside the gene matches. The CDR3 runs 17 residues. Germline CDR1 is SGHAT and CDR2 is FQNNGV. For the CDR3, the DNA is TGTGCCAGCAGCTTAGCCCCCTGGGGGGGAAGCACAGATACGCAGTATTTT. This encodes CASSLAPWGGSTDTQYF.